This is a list of T cell receptor beta chains from one sample in a study of shared clonotypes between healthy human individuals. Sequencing used immunoSEQ multiplex PCR; TCRdb keeps in-frame clones, though not all of them. The sample has 90,000 to 100,000 clones, roughly half seen once. The specimen sequenced was PBMCs. All receptors come from a woman aged 40 to 50 in good health. Some clones in this sample may be carry-over from other donors' samples. CDR3s include the opening cysteine and the closing phenylalanine or tryptophan. D genes are given only for firm matches. Clone size is stated in some rows and not others, as once, few, many or a class when expanded.

many TRBD2 TRBJ2-7 TRBV5-1 CASSPRLAGGGEQYF TGCGCCAGCAGCCCCCGACTAGCGGGAGGAGGGGAGCAGTACTTC
many . TRBJ2-1 TRBV2 CASSELPNEQFF TGTGCCAGCAGTGAACTGCCAAATGAGCAGTTCTTC
few TRBD2 TRBJ2-7 TRBV30 CAWGTSGYEQYF TGTGCCTGGGGGACTAGCGGGTACGAGCAGTACTTC
. TRBD1 TRBJ1-2 TRBV7-2 CASSLATGNYGYTF TGTGCCAGCAGCTTAGCGACAGGGAACTATGGCTACACCTTC
once . TRBJ2-1 TRBV6-1 CAGSPLAGSYNEQFF TGTGCCGGCAGTCCGTTGGCGGGTTCCTACAATGAGCAGTTCTTC
medium-sized TRBD1 TRBJ2-5 TRBV7-7 CASSLGGQGQTQYF TGTGCTAGCAGCTTAGGAGGACAGGGACAGACCCAGTACTTC
few . TRBJ2-6 TRBV10-3 CAISGTVSGANVLTF TGTGCCATCAGTGGGACAGTGTCTGGGGCCAACGTCCTGACTTTC
. . TRBJ1-6 TRBV7-2 CASSLSVRSPLHF TGTGCCAGCAGCTTATCCGTCCGGTCACCCCTCCACTTT
once . TRBJ2-4 TRBV5-1 CASGWRQNIQYF TGCGCCAGCGGCTGGCGACAAAACATTCAGTACTTC
few . TRBJ2-2 TRBV2 CASSVRATGELFF TGTGCCAGCAGTGTAAGGGCCACCGGGGAGCTGTTTTTT
. TRBD1 TRBJ2-1 TRBV18 CASSPSPDRAPQDDEQFF TGTGCCAGCTCACCATCGCCGGACAGGGCACCACAGGACGATGAGCAGTTCTTC
. . TRBJ1-1 TRBV2 CASQSAVRAKDTEAFF TGTGCCAGCCAAAGTGCCGTCAGGGCAAAAGACACTGAAGCTTTCTTT
. . TRBJ2-1 TRBV9 CASSVVGTSYNEQFF TGTGCCAGCAGCGTAGTTGGGACCTCCTACAATGAGCAGTTCTTC
. . TRBJ2-1 TRBV6-4 CASSDVVGNEQFF TGTGCCAGCAGTGACGTTGTGGGGAATGAGCAGTTCTTC
. . TRBJ1-2 TRBV7-9 CASSLKRSDYGYTF TGTGCCAGCAGCTTAAAAAGGAGTGACTATGGCTACACCTTC
. . TRBJ1-4 TRBV6-5 CASSYKEKLFF TGTGCCAGCAGTTACAAGGAAAAACTGTTTTTT
many TRBD1 TRBJ2-2 TRBV5-4 CASSSGQGHTGELFF TGTGCCAGCAGCTCCGGACAGGGACACACCGGGGAGCTGTTTTTT